The 11 T cell receptor beta chains below come from one sample, sequenced in a study of regulatory T cells in long-lasting Graves disease. Noted time point: newly diagnosed GD, antithyroid drugs for less than 3 months. The TCR library used RNA extracted from PBMCs. Relying on iRepertoire HTBI primers and Arm-PCR of CDR3 regions, the team built TCR beta libraries. TCRdb ran MiXCR on the multiplex PCR reads and lists one entry per CDR3 protein. The table lists 560,000 or so distinct CDR3 sequences, approximately 16% of them singletons, with around 11% in the top ten. This sample also appeared in a second study, on T cells in Graves' hyperthyroidism and ophthalmopathy.

The specimen comprised peripheral blood mononuclear cells (PBMCs), sampled at new diagnosis, from a patient treated with antithyroid drugs. The receptors come from a man aged 18 to 30 with Graves disease.

The V gene is TRBV29-1, the J gene TRBJ1-1; the D gene is possibly TRBD1 (5 bases). Trimming shortened V by 1 base and J by 0 bases, and 9 bases separated the two germline ends. Per the germline V gene, CDR1 is SQVTM and CDR2 is ANQGSEA. CDR3 length: 14 residues. The DNA of the CDR3 is TGCAGCGTTGAAGTCTTGGGGGTGAACACTGAAGCTTTCTTT. It codes for CSVEVLGVNTEAFF.

The chain couples TRBV30 to TRBJ1-3; D call uncertain. CDR1 is GTSNPN, CDR2 SVGIG, per germline (reference sequence). Trimming took off 0 bases at V and 4 bases at J, with 7 bases between the two ends. This CDR3 is 13 amino acids long. The CDR3 here is CAWSVLQGNTIYF. CDR3 DNA: TGTGCCTGGAGTGTACTACAGGGAAACACCATATATTTT.

This clonotype was seen a handful of times. The junction differs from germline at one of its ends, possibly a read error. V and J are TRBV5-1 and TRBJ2-2; D assignment may be TRBD1 or TRBD2 (7 bases each). This CDR3 region has 14 residues. CDR1 SGHRS and CDR2 YFSETQ come from the germline V gene. The CDR3, as DNA: TGCGCCAGCAGCGGGAGGGGGCAAGACGGGGGGCTGTTTTTT. Translated, it gives CASSGRGQDGGLFF.

The gene calls are TRBV6-2 or TRBV6-3 and TRBJ2-3, with 7 bases lining up with TRBD2. Germline CDR1 reads MNHEY; CDR2 reads SVGEGT. V was pared by 2 bases and J by 3 bases, with 14 bases of the junction left unmatched. The CDR3 is 18 residues long. The CDR3 DNA reads TGTGCCAGCAGTTACCTCGTCGGGGGAGGGCCTTTAACAGATACGCAGTATTTT. Amino acid sequence: CASSYLVGGGPLTDTQYF.

The chain joins TRBV20-1 to TRBJ2-3; 9 nucleotides align to TRBD2. CDR1 is DFQATT, CDR2 SNEGSKA, per germline (reference sequence). With 0 bases clipped from V and 3 bases from J, the junction kept 10 bases outside the gene matches. CDR3 size: 17 residues. Written as DNA, the CDR3 is TGCAGTGCTAGAGATGAGGCGGGAGGGCCTTTGACAGATACGCAGTATTTT. It encodes CSARDEAGGPLTDTQYF.

In this sample, this clonotype turned up many times. The V and J genes are TRBV5-1 and TRBJ2-1; D is ambiguous. V gave up 5 bases and J gave up 3 bases, with 12 bases separating them. There are 14 residues in the CDR3. The V gene's germline CDR1 is SGHRS and CDR2 YFSETQ. Here the CDR3 reads CASSFEEFYNEQFF. The CDR3 DNA reads TGCGCCAGCAGTTTCGAGGAGTTCTACAATGAGCAGTTCTTC.

This clonotype was detected only a few times. This chain joins TRBV6-1 and TRBJ2-3; TRBD1 is a possible D gene (5 bases). The CDR3 loop spans 11 amino acids. Looked up from germline, CDR1 is MNHNS and CDR2 is SASEGT. With 7 bases removed from V and 10 bases from J, the gap between germline ends came to 12 bases. The CDR3 protein is CASTRGLAQYF. The DNA of the CDR3 is TGTGCCAGCACTAGGGGTCTTGCGCAGTATTTT.

V and J are TRBV25-1 and TRBJ2-3, with D uncertain. The CDR3 runs to 12 residues. Germline V lookup: CDR1 MGHDK, CDR2 SYGVNS. V was trimmed by 2 bases and J by 5 bases, leaving 5 bases between them. The CDR3 loop is CASSETQDTQYF. The CDR3, as DNA: TGTGCCAGCAGTGAAACTCAAGATACGCAGTATTTT.

This clonotype came up a few times. The V call is TRBV5-1, the J call TRBJ1-2; D is perhaps TRBD1 (5 bases). The CDR3 is 14 residues long. Per the germline V gene, CDR1 is SGHRS and CDR2 is YFSETQ. Trimming shortened V by 3 bases and J by 6 bases, and 15 bases separated the two germline ends. CDR3 in amino acids: CASSSGLFGHGYTF. For the CDR3, the DNA is TGCGCCAGCAGCTCGGGACTTTTTGGGCATGGCTACACCTTC.

V usage is TRBV7-8 and J usage is TRBJ1-2; TRBD1 matches 9 bases. J gave up 6 bases and V 7 bases, and 12 bases lay outside the gene matches. This CDR3 spans 15 amino acids. Germline CDR1 is SGHVS and CDR2 is FQNEAQ. The CDR3 DNA reads as TGTGCCAGCACCACGGGGACAGGGAGTAGAGATGGCTACACCTTC. It specifies CASTTGTGSRDGYTF.

The chain recombines TRBV7-9 with TRBJ2-5, with a tentative D call TRBD1 (6 bases). The CDR3 runs 14 residues. The germline V and J ends were trimmed by 2 bases and 4 bases, with 11 bases remaining between them. Germline CDR1 reads SEHNR; CDR2 reads FQNEAQ (reference sequence). CDR3 region: CASSLYQGGETQYF. The CDR3 bases are TGTGCCAGCAGCTTATATCAAGGGGGAGAGACCCAGTACTTC.